Listed below are T cell receptor beta chains from one sample, sequenced in a study of blood T cell repertoires in COVID-19. Repertoires were generated with immunoSEQ multiplex PCR, while TCRdb's copy carries only in-frame clones and drops some. The data contain around 95,000 clones, roughly 80% of them seen just once; the ten biggest clones take up around 10%. The sequenced material came from peripheral blood. The receptors derive from a woman of 80 years or more with acute or convalescent COVID-19. CDR3s include the opening cysteine and the closing phenylalanine or tryptophan. D genes are given only for firm matches. For some rows the clone size is stated as once, few or many, or as a class when expanded; others skip it.

D	size	J	V	CDR3	DNA
NA	few	TRBJ2-2	TRBV2	CASSERQAGELFF	TGTGCCAGCAGCGAAAGACAGGCCGGGGAGCTGTTTTTT
TRBD1	NA	TRBJ2-2	TRBV18	CASSPPIQGAYTGELFF	TGTGCCAGCTCACCACCGATACAGGGGGCCTACACCGGGGAGCTGTTTTTT
NA	NA	TRBJ1-5	TRBV19	CASSIGGAGRISNQPQHF	TGTGCCAGTAGTATCGGGGGGGCAGGAAGGATCAGCAATCAGCCCCAGCATTTT
NA	NA	TRBJ2-5	TRBV5-1	CASSPRGGGGVETQYF	TGCGCCAGCAGCCCGCGTGGGGGCGGGGGAGTGGAGACCCAGTACTTC
TRBD1	NA	TRBJ2-1	TRBV18	CASSPPIPTGGAGLYNEQFF	TGTGCCAGCTCACCGCCCATCCCTACAGGGGGCGCGGGGTTATACAATGAGCAGTTCTTC
NA	NA	TRBJ2-2	TRBV5-1	CASSPTGEVSGELFF	TGCGCCAGCAGCCCCACTGGGGAGGTCTCCGGGGAGCTGTTTTTT
NA	NA	TRBJ1-6	TRBV12-3/TRBV12-4	CASSLRGGSPLHF	TGTGCCAGCAGTTTAAGGGGCGGCTCACCCCTCCACTTT
TRBD1	NA	TRBJ1-4	TRBV11-2	CASSLGTGGYEKLFF	TGTGCCAGCAGCTTAGGTACAGGGGGATATGAAAAACTGTTTTTT
NA	NA	TRBJ1-2	TRBV29-1	CSVDDERRRGYGYTF	TGCAGCGTTGACGATGAGAGGAGAAGGGGATATGGCTACACCTTC
NA	NA	TRBJ2-5	TRBV7-2	CASRPPGETQYF	TGTGCCAGCAGACCGCCGGGAGAGACCCAGTACTTC
NA	NA	TRBJ1-6	TRBV28	CASSSLGIGYNSPLHF	TGTGCCAGCAGTTCGTTGGGCATCGGCTATAATTCACCCCTCCACTTT
NA	NA	TRBJ1-1	TRBV3-1/TRBV3-2	CASSQRAVGAEAFF	TGTGCCAGCAGCCAAAGAGCGGTCGGCGCTGAAGCTTTCTTT
NA	few	TRBJ2-2	TRBV6-2/TRBV6-3	CASSRQDTGELFF	TGTGCCAGCAGTCGACAGGACACCGGGGAGCTGTTTTTT
TRBD1	NA	TRBJ1-3	TRBV7-2	CASSFQGTVGPSGNTIYF	TGTGCCAGCAGCTTTCAAGGGACAGTTGGACCCTCTGGAAACACCATATATTTT
NA	NA	TRBJ1-1	TRBV28	CASTQSNTEAFF	TGTGCCAGCACTCAGTCCAACACTGAAGCTTTCTTT
TRBD1	NA	TRBJ2-2	TRBV3-1/TRBV3-2	CASRQISGTGGTGELFF	TGTGCCAGCAGACAAATATCCGGGACAGGGGGTACCGGGGAGCTGTTTTTT
TRBD2	NA	TRBJ2-5	TRBV5-1	CASSRRGERETQYF	TGCGCCAGCAGCCGACGGGGGGAGAGGGAGACCCAGTACTTC
NA	few	TRBJ1-2	TRBV7-9	CASDAYASGGYTF	TGTGCCAGCGATGCGTACGCCTCGGGGGGCTACACCTTC
NA	once	TRBJ1-1	TRBV18	CASSPPNSQNTEAFF	TGTGCCAGCTCACCACCGAACAGCCAAAACACTGAAGCTTTCTTT
TRBD2	NA	TRBJ2-3	TRBV7-2	CASSSNPGLGGLDTQYF	TGTGCCAGCAGCTCGAACCCGGGACTAGGAGGCTTGGATACGCAGTATTTT
NA	once	TRBJ1-6	TRBV7-2	CASSSQSGQGNSPLHF	TGTGCCAGCAGCTCTCAGAGCGGGCAAGGGAATTCACCCCTCCACTTT
NA	NA	TRBJ1-2	TRBV20-1	CSVAEYGYTF	TGCAGTGTCGCCGAGTATGGCTACACCTTC
NA	NA	TRBJ1-2	TRBV5-1	CASSLEGRNYGYTF	TGCGCCAGCAGCTTGGAAGGCAGGAACTATGGCTACACCTTC
TRBD1	NA	TRBJ1-1	TRBV7-2	CASSLARQGMNTEAFF	TGTGCCAGCAGCCTAGCCCGACAGGGAATGAACACTGAAGCTTTCTTT
NA	NA	TRBJ1-5	TRBV2	CASSPDSIPAPQHF	TGTGCCAGCAGTCCCGACAGTATCCCCGCGCCCCAGCATTTT
NA	once	TRBJ1-3	TRBV5-5	CASSLIQQNTIYF	TGTGCCAGCAGCTTGATACAGCAAAACACCATATATTTT